What follows are 10 T cell receptor beta chains derived from one specimen sequenced in a study of blood T cell repertoires in COVID-19. Assay: immunoSEQ multiplex PCR; the TCRdb copy retains only in-frame clones and omits some. The sample has hundreds of thousands of clones, around 90% seen once. The sequencing sample was made of peripheral blood. These TCRs come from a woman between 25 and 40 years old with COVID-19, enrolled during active disease.

This sequence joins TRBV7-2 and TRBJ2-1; D is possibly TRBD2 (5 bases). V lost 5 bases, J lost 2 bases, and 16 bases lay in between. The CDR3 runs 16 residues. The germline CDR1 and CDR2 sequences are SGHTA and FQGNSA. CDR3 nucleotides: TGTGCCAGCAGCGGAAGGACTCGCCCCCCCTACAATGAGCAGTTCTTC. Translation: CASSGRTRPPYNEQFF.

This rearrangement joins TRBV19 to TRBJ1-2; 8 bases agree with TRBD1. This CDR3 contains 13 residues. The germline gives CDR1 LNHDA, CDR2 SQIVND (reference sequence). Trimming cost V 6 bases and J 6 bases; bases outside gene matches: 6. CDR3 amino acids: CASRPDRVDGYTF. Here the CDR3 DNA reads TGTGCCAGTAGACCGGACAGGGTCGATGGCTACACCTTC. The full variable domain, with the rest looked up from reference TRBV19 and TRBJ1-2, is DGGITQSPKYLFRKEGQNVTLSCEQNLNHDAMYWYRQDPGQGLRLIYYSQIVNDFQKGDIAEGYSVSREKKESFPLTVTSAQKNPTAFYLCASRPDRVDGYTFGSGTRLTVV.

CDR3 sequence reads: CASSQFAGRWAYEQYF. The CDR3 nucleotides read TGTGCCAGCAGCCAATTCGCGGGACGGTGGGCCTACGAGCAGTACTTC. The V call is TRBV27, the J call TRBJ2-7; possibly TRBD2 for D (6 bases). The ends were cut back, 6 bases at V and 2 bases at J, with 20 bases in the middle. Germline lookup yields CDR1 MNHEY and CDR2 SMNVEV (reference sequence). This CDR3 comprises 16 residues.

The V and J genes are TRBV7-9 and TRBJ1-2; the match to TRBD1 covers 8 bases. The germline CDR1 and CDR2 sequences are SEHNR and FQNEAQ (reference sequence). The CDR3 sequence is 17 residues long. Trimming removed 3 bases from V and 0 bases from J; junction bases left unmatched: 9. CDR3: CASSFGNRGDPNYGYTF. The CDR3 DNA reads TGTGCCAGCAGCTTTGGAAACAGGGGGGACCCTAACTATGGCTACACCTTC.

The V gene is TRBV9, the J gene TRBJ1-6, with 11 bases lining up with TRBD1. Trimming removed 3 bases from V and 9 bases from J; junction bases left unmatched: 14. The germline V gene encodes CDR1 SGDLS and CDR2 YYNGEE. The CDR3 has 18 amino acids. CDR3 nucleotides: TGTGCCAGCAGCGCCCTGCCCGCCGGGACAGGGGGTTTTTCACCCCTCCACTTT. Translated, it gives CASSALPAGTGGFSPLHF.

J is TRBJ1-1 and V is TRBV6-5; TRBD1 might be the D (6 bases). Per the germline V gene, CDR1 is MNHEY and CDR2 is SVGAGI. The CDR3 has 13 amino acids. V was shortened by 4 bases and J by 4 bases, with 10 bases between the two germline ends. CDR3 sequence: CASSFLQGTEAFF. The CDR3 nucleotides read TGTGCCAGCAGTTTCTTACAGGGCACTGAAGCTTTCTTT.

V gene TRBV28 combines with J gene TRBJ1-3, with D perhaps matching TRBD1 (6 bases). V was trimmed by 5 bases and J by 3 bases, leaving 17 bases between them. Looked up from germline, CDR1 is MDHEN and CDR2 is SYDVKM. CDR3 size: 16 residues. The CDR3 sequence: CASSPIYREDGNTIYF. CDR3 nucleotides: TGTGCCAGCAGTCCTATCTACAGGGAAGATGGAAACACCATATATTTT. The full variable domain, completed using reference TRBV28 and TRBJ1-3, is DVKVTQSSRYLVKRTGEKVFLECVQDMDHENMFWYRQDPGLGLRLIYFSYDVKMKEKGDIPEGYSVSREKKERFSLILESASTNQTSMYLCASSPIYREDGNTIYFGEGSWLTVV.

This chain uses TRBV27 with TRBJ2-1, with 7 bases fitting TRBD2. Germline CDR1 reads MNHEY; CDR2 reads SMNVEV (reference sequence). J lost 4 bases, V lost 0 bases, and 3 bases had no gene match. This CDR3 has 15 residues. CDR3 sequence (DNA): TGTGCCAGCAGTTTATCAAGGACTAGTTACAATGAGCAGTTCTTC. This translates into CASSLSRTSYNEQFF.

A few counts support this clone. This sample also contains other DNA sequences that code for the same CDR3. The chain joins TRBV5-1 to TRBJ1-1, with D tentatively TRBD1 (6 bases). V lost 0 bases to trimming and J lost 3 bases, with 9 bases between them. The CDR3 runs to 14 residues. Germline-derived CDR1 and CDR2 are SGHRS and YFSETQ. CDR3: CASSLDRADTEAFF. In DNA form, the CDR3 reads TGCGCCAGCAGCTTGGACAGGGCGGACACTGAAGCTTTCTTT.

The genes are TRBV30 and TRBJ2-3, with 9 bases matching TRBD2. Germline V gene data show CDR1 as GTSNPN and CDR2 as SVGIG (reference sequence). The V and J ends lost 3 bases and 5 bases, in that order; junction bases with no gene match: 12. The CDR3 spans 16 residues. The CDR3, as DNA: TGTGCCTGGAGAAGGGGACTAGCAGGAATGGGAGATACGCAGTATTTT. Translated, it gives CAWRRGLAGMGDTQYF.